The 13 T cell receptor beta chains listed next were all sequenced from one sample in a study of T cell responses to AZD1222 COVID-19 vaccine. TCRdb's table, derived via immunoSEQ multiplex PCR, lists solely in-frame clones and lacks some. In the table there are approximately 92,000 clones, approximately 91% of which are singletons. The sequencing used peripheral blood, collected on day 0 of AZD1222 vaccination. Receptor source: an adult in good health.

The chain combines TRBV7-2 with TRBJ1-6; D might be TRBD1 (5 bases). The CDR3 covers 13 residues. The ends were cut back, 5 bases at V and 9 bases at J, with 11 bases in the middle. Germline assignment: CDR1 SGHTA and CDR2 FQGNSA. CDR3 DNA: TGTGCCAGCAGCCCGGGGACTTCTTCACCCCTCCACTTT. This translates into CASSPGTSSPLHF.

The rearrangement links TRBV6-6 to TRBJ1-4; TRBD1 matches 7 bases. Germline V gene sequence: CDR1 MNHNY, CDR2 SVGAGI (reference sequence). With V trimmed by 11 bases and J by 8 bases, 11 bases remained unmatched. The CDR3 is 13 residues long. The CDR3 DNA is TGTGCCGGGGGGGGACAGCCAAGAGAAAAACTGTTTTTT. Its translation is CAGGGQPREKLFF.

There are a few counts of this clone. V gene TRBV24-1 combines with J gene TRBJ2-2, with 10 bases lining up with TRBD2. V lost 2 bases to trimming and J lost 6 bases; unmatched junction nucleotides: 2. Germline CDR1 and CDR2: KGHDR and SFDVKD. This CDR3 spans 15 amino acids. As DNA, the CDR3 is TGTGCCACCAGTGATTCCAGCGGGAGGGCCGGGGAGCTGTTTTTT. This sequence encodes CATSDSSGRAGELFF.

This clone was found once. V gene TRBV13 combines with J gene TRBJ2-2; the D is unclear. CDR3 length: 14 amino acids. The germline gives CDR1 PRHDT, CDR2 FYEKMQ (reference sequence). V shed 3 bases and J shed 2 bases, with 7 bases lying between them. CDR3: CASSFGANTGELFF. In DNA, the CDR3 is TGTGCCAGCAGCTTCGGCGCAAACACCGGGGAGCTGTTTTTT.

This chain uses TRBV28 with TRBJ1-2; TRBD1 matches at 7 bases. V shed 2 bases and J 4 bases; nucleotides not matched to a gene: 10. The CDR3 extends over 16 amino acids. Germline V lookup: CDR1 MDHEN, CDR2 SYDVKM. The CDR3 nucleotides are TGTGCCAGCAGTTTAGTTGGGACAGATCGGATCTATGGCTACACCTTC. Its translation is CASSLVGTDRIYGYTF.

For the CDR3, the DNA is TGTGCCACCAGTTCCCGGACAGGGAGAGGAAATGAGCAGTTCTTC. This encodes CATSSRTGRGNEQFF. This rearrangement joins TRBV24-1 to TRBJ2-1; 8 bases map to TRBD1. The V gene's germline CDR1 is KGHDR and CDR2 SFDVKD. V was clipped by 6 bases and J by 7 bases; unmatched bases: 10. This CDR3 is built from 15 residues.

CDR3 region: CATSLPIGGLYEQYF. CDR3 in DNA: TGTGCCACATCGTTGCCCATTGGGGGTCTCTACGAGCAGTACTTC. The V and J genes are TRBV6-5 and TRBJ2-7, with D perhaps TRBD1 or TRBD2 (5 bases each). With 10 bases removed from V and 3 bases from J, the gap between germline ends came to 22 bases. Looked up from germline, CDR1 is MNHEY and CDR2 is SVGAGI. This CDR3 comprises 15 residues.

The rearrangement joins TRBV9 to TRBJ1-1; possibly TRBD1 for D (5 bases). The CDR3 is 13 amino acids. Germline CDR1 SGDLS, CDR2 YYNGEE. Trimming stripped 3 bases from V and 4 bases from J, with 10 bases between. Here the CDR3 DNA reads TGTGCCAGCAGCGGGGACGGCACCACTGAAGCTTTCTTT. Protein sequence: CASSGDGTTEAFF.

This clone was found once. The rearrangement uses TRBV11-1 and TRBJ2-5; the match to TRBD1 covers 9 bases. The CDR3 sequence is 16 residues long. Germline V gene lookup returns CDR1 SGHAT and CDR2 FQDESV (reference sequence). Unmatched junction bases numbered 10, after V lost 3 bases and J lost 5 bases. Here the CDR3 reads CASSLETGGWAETQYF. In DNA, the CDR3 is TGTGCCAGCAGCTTGGAGACAGGGGGATGGGCGGAGACCCAGTACTTC.

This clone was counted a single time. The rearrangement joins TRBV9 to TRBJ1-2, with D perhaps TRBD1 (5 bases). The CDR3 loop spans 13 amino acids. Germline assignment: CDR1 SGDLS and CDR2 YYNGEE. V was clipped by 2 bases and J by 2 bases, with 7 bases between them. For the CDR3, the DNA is TGTGCCAGCAGCGTGACAGAGAACTATGGCTACACCTTC. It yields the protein CASSVTENYGYTF.

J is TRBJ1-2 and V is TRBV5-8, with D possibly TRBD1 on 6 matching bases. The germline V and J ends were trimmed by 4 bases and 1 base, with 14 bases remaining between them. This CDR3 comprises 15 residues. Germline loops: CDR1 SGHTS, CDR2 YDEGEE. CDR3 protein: CASSILAGDNYGYTF. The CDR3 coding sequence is TGTGCCAGCAGCATCTTGGCAGGGGATAACTATGGCTACACCTTC.

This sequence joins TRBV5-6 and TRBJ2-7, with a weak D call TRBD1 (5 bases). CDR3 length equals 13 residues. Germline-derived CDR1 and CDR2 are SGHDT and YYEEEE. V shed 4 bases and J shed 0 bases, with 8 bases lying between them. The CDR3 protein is CASSRTLSYEQYF. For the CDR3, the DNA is TGTGCCAGCAGCAGGACACTCTCCTACGAGCAGTACTTC.

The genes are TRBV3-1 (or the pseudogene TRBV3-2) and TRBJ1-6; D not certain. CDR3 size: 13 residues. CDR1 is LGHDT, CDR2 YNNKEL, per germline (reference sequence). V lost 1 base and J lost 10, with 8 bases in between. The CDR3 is CASSQVTGSPLHF. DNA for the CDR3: TGTGCCAGCAGCCAAGTAACGGGATCACCCCTCCACTTT.